The sequence of this T cell receptor beta chain was determined in a study of blood T cell repertoires in COVID-19. Study-wide background: The samples span acute and convalescent COVID-19 from the United States, Italy and Spain. T cells, B-cell-depleted T cells, or PBMCs supplied cDNA or gDNA.

The authors' processing: The authors estimated nucleated cell counts from reference gene primer amplification. Here immunoSEQ multiplex PCR was the method, and the copy in TCRdb shows in-frame clones only, minus some. V, J and clone size are taken as reported in that table, and D and trimming were inferred from the DNA itself. The repertoire holds some 140,000 clones, with about four fifths as singletons. Germline CDR1 and CDR2: SGHRS and YFSETQ. CDR3 length equals 14 residues. The J segment lost 8 bases and the V segment lost 4 bases, leaving 5 bases of the junction unmatched. The clonotype comes from a man older than 75 with acute or convalescent COVID-19. The chain employs TRBV5-1 and TRBJ2-1; TRBD2 aligns across 11 bases. Material: peripheral blood. CDR3 sequence: CASSRTSGGDEQFF. CDR3 nucleotide sequence: TGCGCCAGCAGCCGAACTAGCGGGGGAGATGAGCAGTTCTTC.